Presented here are 10 T cell receptor beta chains from one specimen sequenced in a study of cytomegalovirus exposure and HLA in healthy donors. Vbeta (60) and Jbeta (13) primers were used in the PCR. Clones were sequenced by immunoSEQ multiplex PCR, and TCRdb holds only the in-frame ones, with some missing. This sample's table has approximately 96,000 clones. The sequencing input was PBMCs. Every receptor here comes from a girl between 10 and 17 years old in good health and CMV-seropositive.

As concerns this clone: One end of the junction is discordant with germline, which a read error may explain. This sequence joins TRBV7-6 and TRBJ2-7; D may be TRBD1 (5 bases). Germline CDR1 and CDR2: SGHVS and FNYEAQ. This CDR3 spans 14 amino acids. CDR3 amino acids: CVSSPDQGFGEQYF. CDR3 coding DNA: TGTGTCAGCAGCCCCGATCAGGGCTTTGGCGAGCAGTACTTC.

This chain connects TRBV27 to TRBJ1-5, with D perhaps TRBD1 (5 bases). The CDR3 has 14 residues. Trimming left V 0 bases short and J 9 bases short, with 12 bases between. Germline loops: CDR1 MNHEY, CDR2 SMNVEV (reference sequence). The CDR3 DNA reads as TGTGCCAGCAGTTTATCGTCAGGGTTAGGGCCCCAGCATTTT. It specifies CASSLSSGLGPQHF.

The J gene is TRBJ1-1, the V gene TRBV29-1, with 7 bases aligning to TRBD1. The V gene end was trimmed by 3 bases and the J gene end by 10 bases; junction bases not matched to a gene: 11. This CDR3 is 13 amino acids long. Per germline, CDR1 SQVTM and CDR2 ANQGSEA. Written as DNA, the CDR3 is TGCAGCGTTGACCTTACAGGGGCGATTGGAGCTTTCTTT. Protein product: CSVDLTGAIGAFF. The full variable domain, rest sourced from reference TRBV29-1 and TRBJ1-1, is SAVISQKPSRDICQRGTSLTIQCQVDSQVTMMFWYRQQPGQSLTLIATANQGSEATYESGFVIDKFPISRPNLTFSTLTVSNMSPEDSSIYLCSVDLTGAIGAFFGQGTRLTVV.

The chain links TRBV4-1 to TRBJ2-5; tentatively, D is TRBD2 (5 bases). Looked up from germline, CDR1 is MGHRA and CDR2 is YSYEKL. Trimming removed 4 bases at V and 2 bases at J, with 8 bases between. The CDR3 is 13 residues long. The CDR3 spells CASSRGPQETQYF. CDR3 nucleotide sequence: TGCGCCAGCAGCCGCGGGCCTCAAGAGACCCAGTACTTC.

The chain links TRBV5-1 to TRBJ2-7; 7 bases are shared with TRBD1. CDR1 is SGHRS and CDR2 is YFSETQ in the germline V gene. The V and J ends lost 3 bases and 2 bases, in that order; junction bases with no gene match: 2. CDR3 length equals 13 residues. CDR3 region: CASSYGQAYEQYF. CDR3 sequence (DNA): TGCGCCAGCAGCTATGGACAGGCCTACGAGCAGTACTTC. Using reference TRBV5-1 and TRBJ2-7 for the parts outside the CDR3, the full variable domain is KAGVTQTPRYLIKTRGQQVTLSCSPISGHRSVSWYQQTPGQGLQFLFEYFSETQRNKGNFPGRFSGRQFSNSRSEMNVSTLELGDSALYLCASSYGQAYEQYFGPGTRLTVT.

This chain joins TRBV6-5 and TRBJ2-1; no clear D. Deletions cut 2 bases from V and 6 bases from J, with 14 bases between. The CDR3 consists of 15 residues. The germline V gene has CDR1 MNHEY and CDR2 SVGAGI. CDR3 DNA sequence: TGTGCCAGCAGTTACACCCCGATCGCAGTCAATGAGCAGTTCTTC. Translating gives CASSYTPIAVNEQFF.

The chain links TRBV19 to TRBJ2-2, with D perhaps matching TRBD1 (6 bases). The CDR3 covers 13 residues. Germline CDR1 and CDR2: LNHDA and SQIVND (reference sequence). V lost 2 bases to trimming and J lost 8 bases, with 9 bases between them. CDR3 residues: CASSIQGLGELFF. CDR3 in DNA: TGTGCCAGTAGTATACAGGGGTTGGGGGAGCTGTTTTTT.

This chain links TRBV5-1 with TRBJ2-5; TRBD2 matches at 11 bases. CDR1 and CDR2 (germline): SGHRS, YFSETQ. The CDR3 consists of 14 residues. The junction had 6 bases not matched to a gene; V was cut back by 6 bases and J by 5 bases. The CDR3 bases are TGCGCCAGCAATAGCGGGGGGGCCCGGGAGACCCAGTACTTC. Its protein is CASNSGGARETQYF.

The CDR3 DNA reads TGTGCCAGCAGCGAACCACAGGGGTTCGGTGGAAACACCATATATTTT. Amino acids: CASSEPQGFGGNTIYF. The chain uses TRBV11-3 and TRBJ1-3; 7 bases map to TRBD1. V gave up 5 bases and J gave up 3 bases; unmatched junction bases: 10. The V gene's germline CDR1 is SGHNT and CDR2 YENEEA. The CDR3 is 16 residues long.

The V call is TRBV9, the J call TRBJ1-5, with 9 bases lining up with TRBD1. V trimming: 2 bases; J trimming: 6 bases; junction bases outside the gene matches: 6. The germline gives CDR1 SGDLS, CDR2 YYNGEE. CDR3 size: 15 residues. The CDR3 coding sequence is TGTGCCAGCAGCGTCCCCCGGGACAGGGTTCAGCCCCAGCATTTT. Its protein product is CASSVPRDRVQPQHF.